This TCR beta chain was observed in a study of vaccination effects on CD4 cells after COVID-19. Points on this clone: The antigen is not known.

Data came from immunoSEQ multiplex PCR; TCRdb stores just in-frame clones and leaves some out. The table has approximately 74,000 clones, roughly 74% seen once. CDR3 length: 12 residues. V was cut by 1 base and J by 8 bases, with 6 bases left in between. The germline V gene has CDR1 SEHNR and CDR2 FQNEAQ (reference sequence). Viral peptide pools were used in the ViraFEST assay to expand antigen-specific CD4+ T cells, and sequencing came afterward. Following culture for approximately 11 days, CD4+ T cells were isolated. Vaccine recipients had no previous SARS-CoV-2 infection; their nucleocapsid antibodies were negative. After over 1.5 million PBMC were placed in each well, they were cultured with around 10 IU/ml IL-2 and about 10 ug/ml peptides. Study-level findings and limits: Convalescent patients were scarce in the study, and it lacked early post-infection timepoints.

This chain connects TRBV7-9 to TRBJ1-5, with a possible D match to TRBD1 (5 bases). Sequencing was performed on CD4+ T cells from PBMCs cultured with HCoV-NL63 spike peptides, taken before COVID-19 vaccination. This TCR was recovered from a human donor who received a COVID-19 vaccine. The CDR3 bases are TGTGCCAGCAGCTTAGTAGGGGAGCCCCAGCATTTT. Its translation: CASSLVGEPQHF.